One and the same sample provided the 22 T cell receptor beta chains below, sequenced in a study of blood T cell repertoires in COVID-19 (dated by TCRdb to 2019 to 2021). Libraries were constructed by the immunoSEQ multiplex PCR assay. Here the immuneACCESS table is served through TCRdb, limited to in-frame sequences with V and J called. Missing clones are a known gap in these copies; in checked studies unresolved V genes cover under half, and the rest lacks a known reason. Present in this sample are fewer than 350,000 clones, 85% to 90% of which were seen just once. Of the sample, less than 2% falls within the top ten clones. Source material: PBMCs or T cells enriched from blood (not recorded which). These receptors originate from a young woman with acute COVID-19.

This clone appeared a few times. The V call is TRBV14, the J call TRBJ2-1; D gene unclear. With 0 bases removed from V and 5 bases from J, the gap between germline ends came to 11 bases. This CDR3 is 15 amino acids long. CDR1 SGHDN and CDR2 FVKESK come from the germline V gene. In DNA form, the CDR3 reads TGTGCCAGCAGCCAAGATGCACTCCGGGACAATGAGCAGTTCTTC. This codes for CASSQDALRDNEQFF.

This chain links TRBV6-2 or TRBV6-3 with TRBJ2-3; D is possibly TRBD1 (5 bases). The germline gives CDR1 MNHEY, CDR2 SVGEGT. There are 16 residues in the CDR3. V lost 0 bases, J lost 3 bases, and 13 bases lay in between. The CDR3 region is CASSYSQGLYTDTQYF. CDR3 bases: TGTGCCAGCAGTTACTCGCAGGGATTGTATACAGATACGCAGTATTTT.

The rearrangement links TRBV25-1 to TRBJ2-7, with 8 bases identical to TRBD2. V was clipped by 5 bases and J by 6 bases; unmatched bases: 15. Germline lookup yields CDR1 MGHDK and CDR2 SYGVNS. The CDR3 spans 16 residues. CDR3 amino acids: CASSKISGNPRGEQYF. The CDR3, as DNA: TGTGCCAGCAGTAAAATTAGCGGGAACCCCCGGGGCGAGCAGTACTTC.

The genes are TRBV6-1 and TRBJ1-1, with D tentatively TRBD1 (5 bases). The CDR3 is made up of 12 amino acids. Germline-derived CDR1 and CDR2 are MNHNS and SASEGT. V was pared by 2 bases and J by 9 bases, with 10 bases between. The CDR3 coding sequence is TGTGCCAGCAGTGAATATTACAGGAAAGCTTTCTTT. Translation: CASSEYYRKAFF.

This chain uses TRBV29-1 with TRBJ1-1; the match to TRBD1 covers 7 bases. Looked up from germline, CDR1 is SQVTM and CDR2 is ANQGSEA. V was clipped by 2 bases and J by 3 bases; unmatched bases: 9. The CDR3 is 15 amino acids. For the CDR3, the DNA is TGCAGCGTTGAACCATCAGGGGGAGGAGACACTGAAGCTTTCTTT. Encoded protein: CSVEPSGGGDTEAFF.

The rearrangement joins TRBV6-5 to TRBJ1-1; TRBD1 agrees at 7 bases. Germline V gives CDR1 MNHEY, CDR2 SVGAGI. The CDR3 runs to 13 residues. Germline trimming cut 4 bases from V and 6 bases from J; bases unmatched to any gene: 5. The CDR3 nucleotides read TGTGCCAGCAGTTCTCTGACAGGGCCTGAAGCTTTCTTT. It is translated as CASSSLTGPEAFF.

CDR3 bases: TGTGCCAGCAGTTCTCGGACTAGCGGAATATCCTACGAGCAGTACTTC. Amino acid sequence: CASSSRTSGISYEQYF. V gene TRBV27 combines with J gene TRBJ2-7; TRBD2 matches at 10 bases. Trimming cost V 4 bases and J 1 base; bases outside gene matches: 7. Germline V gene sequence: CDR1 MNHEY, CDR2 SMNVEV (reference sequence). The CDR3 length is 16 residues.

The chain has TRBV6-2 or TRBV6-3 and TRBJ2-5; 13 nucleotides align to TRBD2. With V trimmed by 5 bases and J by 0 bases, 9 bases remained unmatched. The germline gives CDR1 MNHEY, CDR2 SVGEGT. This CDR3 has 18 amino acids. Written as DNA, the CDR3 is TGTGCCAGCAGTGACCCCGGGGGACTAGCGGGAAACCAAGAGACCCAGTACTTC. Encoded protein: CASSDPGGLAGNQETQYF.

V gene TRBV3-1 (or the pseudogene TRBV3-2) combines with J gene TRBJ1-4; 8 bases are shared with TRBD1. The CDR3 has 17 amino acids. In germline, CDR1 is LGHDT, CDR2 YNNKEL (reference sequence). Trimming took 1 base from V and 6 from J; bases not matched to a gene: 10. The DNA for the CDR3 is TGTGCCAGCAGCCAAGTAGCGTCAGTGGACAGGGATGAAAAACTGTTTTTT. Translation: CASSQVASVDRDEKLFF.

The CDR3 protein is CASITTGDVEWSGYTF. The CDR3 bases are TGTGCCAGCATCACGACAGGGGACGTCGAGTGGAGTGGCTACACCTTC. This rearrangement joins TRBV28 to TRBJ1-2, with 8 positions matching TRBD1. Unmatched junction bases numbered 17, after V lost 7 bases and J lost 7 bases. CDR1 MDHEN and CDR2 SYDVKM come from the germline V gene. The CDR3 is 16 amino acids.

This CDR3 reads CASSLPRAGVGREQFF. As DNA, the CDR3 is TGTGCCAGCAGCTTGCCCCGAGCGGGAGTTGGTCGGGAGCAGTTCTTC. The rearrangement links TRBV5-4 to TRBJ2-1; 8 positions agree with TRBD2. CDR1 is SGHNT and CDR2 is YYREEE in the germline V gene (reference sequence). The trim removed 1 base at V and 10 bases at J, leaving 13 bases unmatched. The CDR3 spans 16 residues.

This rearrangement joins TRBV9 to TRBJ1-2, with 9 bases fitting TRBD1. Germline CDR1 SGDLS, CDR2 YYNGEE. This CDR3 comprises 15 residues. The ends lost 0 bases at V and 4 bases at J; junction bases unmatched: 4. The CDR3 loop reads CASSVDGQGLYGYTF. DNA of the CDR3: TGTGCCAGCAGCGTAGATGGACAGGGGCTCTATGGCTACACCTTC.

This clone has more than one count but fewer than ten. V usage is TRBV27 and J usage is TRBJ2-1; TRBD2 agrees at 12 bases. V lost 4 bases, J lost 7 bases, and 8 bases stayed unmatched. Germline V lookup: CDR1 MNHEY, CDR2 SMNVEV (reference sequence). The CDR3 loop spans 16 amino acids. CDR3 nucleotides: TGTGCCAGCAGTTCCTATGGACTAGCGGGACGGAATGAGCAGTTCTTC. Protein sequence: CASSSYGLAGRNEQFF.

The V call is TRBV4-1, the J call TRBJ1-1, with 8 nucleotides matching TRBD1. Trimming cost V 3 bases and J 0 bases; bases outside gene matches: 0. This CDR3 is 14 amino acids long. CDR1 is MGHRA and CDR2 is YSYEKL in the germline V gene. The CDR3 is CASSQGQVNTEAFF. In DNA, the CDR3 is TGCGCCAGCAGCCAGGGACAGGTGAACACTGAAGCTTTCTTT.

This clone has just one count. This chain links TRBV27 with TRBJ2-1; 11 nucleotides line up with TRBD2. CDR3 length equals 17 residues. The germline gives CDR1 MNHEY, CDR2 SMNVEV (reference sequence). J lost 4 bases, V lost 0 bases, and 5 bases had no gene match. CDR3 residues: CASSLSQLAGAYNEQFF. CDR3 DNA sequence: TGTGCCAGCAGTTTATCCCAACTAGCGGGAGCGTACAATGAGCAGTTCTTC.

The chain links TRBV5-5 to TRBJ1-3; the D gene is possibly TRBD1 (5 bases). The CDR3 covers 15 residues. Trimming removed 3 bases from V and 0 bases from J, with 10 bases in between. Germline CDR1 reads SGHKS; CDR2 reads YYEKEE (reference sequence). This chain's CDR3 is CASSWGLNSGNTIYF. CDR3 nucleotides: TGTGCCAGCAGCTGGGGACTGAACTCTGGAAACACCATATATTTT.

This chain joins TRBV4-1 and TRBJ2-7; 9 bases are shared with TRBD1. V was pared by 4 bases and J by 2 bases, with 6 bases of the junction left unmatched. CDR1 is MGHRA and CDR2 is YSYEKL in the germline V gene. The CDR3 contains 15 residues. The CDR3 region has the DNA TGCGCCAGCAGCCGCGGGACAGGGCCTACCTACGAGCAGTACTTC. This gives the protein CASSRGTGPTYEQYF.

V gene TRBV29-1 combines with J gene TRBJ2-7, with 10 bases aligning to TRBD1. This CDR3 region has 13 residues. Trimming cost V 5 bases and J 4 bases; bases outside gene matches: 5. Germline V gene sequence: CDR1 SQVTM, CDR2 ANQGSEA. CDR3 nucleotides: TGCAGCGTTAGGTGGGACAGGGGATACGAGCAGTACTTC. Amino acids: CSVRWDRGYEQYF.

This clone has a single count. This chain links TRBV9 with TRBJ2-5, with no clear D. V lost 0 bases and J lost 0, with 9 bases in between. Germline V gene data show CDR1 as SGDLS and CDR2 as YYNGEE. The CDR3 runs 15 residues. DNA for the CDR3: TGTGCCAGCAGCGTAGGGCAGTCGTACCAAGAGACCCAGTACTTC. Amino acids: CASSVGQSYQETQYF. Full variable domain (rest looked up from reference TRBV9 and TRBJ2-5): DSGVTQTPKHLITATGQRVTLRCSPRSGDLSVYWYQQSLDQGLQFLIQYYNGEERAKGNILERFSAQQFPDLHSELNLSSLELGDSALYFCASSVGQSYQETQYFGPGTRLLVL.

V and J are TRBV24-1 and TRBJ2-2, with 11 bases lining up with TRBD1. Germline CDR1 reads KGHDR; CDR2 reads SFDVKD. V dropped 0 bases and J dropped 6; count of bases not matched to a gene: 5. The CDR3 length is 17 residues. CDR3 sequence (DNA): TGTGCCACCAGTGATTTGCTGGGGACAGGGGGGTCCGGGGAGCTGTTTTTT. It encodes CATSDLLGTGGSGELFF.

V is TRBV25-1 and J is TRBJ2-7; the D gene is possibly TRBD1 (5 bases). Germline V CDR1 and CDR2: MGHDK, SYGVNS. V shed 1 base and J shed 4 bases, with 14 bases lying between them. The CDR3 sequence is 15 residues long. The CDR3 DNA reads as TGTGCCAGCAGTGAATGGTATCAGGGTAGATACGAGCAGTACTTC. Encoded protein: CASSEWYQGRYEQYF.

This clone was counted between two and nine times. The rearrangement links TRBV30 to TRBJ1-2, with a possible D match to TRBD1 (5 bases). Germline V lookup: CDR1 GTSNPN, CDR2 SVGIG (reference sequence). The CDR3 extends over 16 amino acids. The V end lost 0 bases, the J end lost 0 bases, and 14 bases lay between the germline ends. The CDR3 nucleotides read TGTGCCTGGAGTGTACAAGGGGCCAAAGCTAACTATGGCTACACCTTC. Translation: CAWSVQGAKANYGYTF.